This is a list of T cell receptor beta chains from one sample in a study of blood T cells in healthy people across ages. TCRdb redid the calling of the 5' RACE reads with MiXCR, one entry per CDR3 protein. The sample shows under 2,000,000 distinct CDR3 sequences, about 49% of them seen only once. Sequenced material: blood. Receptor source: a woman aged 40 to 50 in good health. The CDR3 runs from the conserved cysteine through the conserved F or W. Each record gives: clone size, J gene, D gene, V gene, CDR3 protein, CDR3 DNA. The D gene is left open where the match is weak. Clone size is not always given. Where it is, it says once, few, many or a class for expanded clones.

-	TRBJ2-3	-	TRBV28	CASSLSGRDEKTDTQYF	TGTGCCAGCAGTTTATCCGGTAGGGACGAGAAGACAGATACGCAGTATTTT
few	TRBJ2-1	TRBD2	TRBV4-2	CASSQQEGLAGGRANPFF	TGTGCCAGCAGCCAACAGGAGGGACTAGCGGGGGGGCGAGCCAACCCGTTCTTC
many	TRBJ2-7	TRBD2	TRBV20-1	CSARRPGLAGYYEQYF	TGCAGTGCTAGACGGCCCGGACTAGCGGGCTACTACGAGCAGTACTTC
few	TRBJ2-1	-	TRBV7-2	CASSGSDSSSYNEQFF	TGTGCCAGCAGCGGTAGCGACAGCAGCTCCTACAATGAGCAGTTCTTC
few	TRBJ2-4	TRBD2	TRBV29-1	CSVAFWGGGSKNIQYF	TGCAGCGTGGCCTTTTGGGGCGGGGGTTCCAAAAACATTCAGTACTTC
once	TRBJ2-5	TRBD2	TRBV2	CASRRRQTLADEEQYF	TGTGCCAGCCGACGTCGACAGACCCTAGCGGATGAGGAGCAGTACTTC
few	TRBJ2-1	-	TRBV9	CASSPPRGPRNEQFF	TGTGCCAGCAGCCCTCCAAGAGGGCCCCGGAATGAGCAGTTCTTC
-	TRBJ2-3	-	TRBV23-1	CASSQWSVQYSGLYTDTQYF	TGCGCCAGCAGTCAATGGTCAGTGCAATACTCGGGACTTTACACAGATACGCAGTATTTT
once	TRBJ1-2	TRBD1	TRBV12-3/TRBV12-4	CASRPDGTGYGYTF	TGTGCCAGCAGACCCGACGGGACAGGGTATGGCTACACCTTC
-	TRBJ1-5	-	TRBV4-2	CASSPTEGNQPQHF	TGTGCCAGCAGCCCCACGGAGGGCAATCAGCCCCAGCATTTT
once	TRBJ1-5	-	TRBV29-1	CSVGVGSEQPQHF	TGCAGCGTTGGGGTCGGATCCGAGCAGCCCCAGCATTTT
-	TRBJ1-2	-	TRBV29-1	CSVELGQGIHTF	TGCAGCGTTGAGCTGGGGCAGGGGATACACACCTTC
-	TRBJ2-1	-	TRBV6-2/TRBV6-3	CASRQGPQLHEQFF	TGTGCCAGCAGACAGGGCCCGCAGCTTCATGAGCAGTTCTTC
-	TRBJ1-2	TRBD1	TRBV18	CASSSEWGQTIYGYTF	TGTGCCAGCTCATCGGAATGGGGACAGACCATCTATGGCTACACCTTC
-	TRBJ1-6	TRBD1	TRBV27	CASSPQGETSPLHF	TGTGCCAGCAGTCCCCAGGGGGAAACGTCACCCCTCCACTTT
-	TRBJ2-1	TRBD1	TRBV6-5	CASSVDRGPNNEQFF	TGTGCCAGCAGTGTCGACAGGGGGCCCAACAATGAGCAGTTCTTC
once	TRBJ2-2	-	TRBV21-1	CASSKGRQVSGELFF	TGTGCCAGCAGCAAAGGGAGACAGGTCTCCGGGGAGCTGTTTTTT
-	TRBJ2-5	-	TRBV7-8	CASSSSGSGSTSETQYF	TGTGCCAGCAGCTCCAGCGGGTCCGGTAGCACGTCGGAGACCCAGTACTTC
-	TRBJ2-7	-	TRBV29-1	CSVVTSSYEQYF	TGCAGCGTTGTGACATCCTCCTACGAGCAGTACTTC
-	TRBJ2-7	-	TRBV6-5	CASSYQSSPSYEQYF	TGTGCCAGCAGTTACCAGTCCTCCCCCTCCTACGAGCAGTACTTC
-	TRBJ2-3	TRBD2	TRBV20-1	CSTRDQLADLGHTQYF	TGCAGTACTAGAGACCAACTAGCGGACCTCGGTCATACGCAGTATTTT
few	TRBJ2-3	TRBD2	TRBV6-2/TRBV6-3	CASTDGLAGGTDTQYF	TGTGCCAGCACGGACGGACTAGCGGGGGGCACAGATACGCAGTATTTT
-	TRBJ2-1	TRBD1	TRBV7-2	CASSSWDRTLPRETQFF	TGTGCCAGCAGCTCGTGGGACAGGACTCTTCCTCGGGAGACCCAGTTCTTC
few	TRBJ2-6	-	TRBV10-3	CAISETGGFGSGANVLTF	TGTGCCATCAGTGAAACAGGAGGCTTTGGCTCTGGGGCCAACGTCCTGACTTTC
once	TRBJ2-7	-	TRBV20-1	CSGSVVNEQYF	TGCAGTGGATCGGTAGTCAACGAGCAGTACTTC
-	TRBJ1-5	-	TRBV25-1	CASSAPDSNQPQHF	TGTGCCAGCAGTGCCCCGGATAGCAATCAGCCCCAGCATTTT
-	TRBJ2-5	TRBD2	TRBV6-6	CASSFGLAGNQETQYF	TGTGCCAGCAGTTTCGGACTAGCGGGGAACCAAGAGACCCAGTACTTC
-	TRBJ2-5	TRBD2	TRBV20-1	CSASRASGMQETQYF	TGCAGTGCTAGTAGGGCTAGCGGAATGCAAGAGACCCAGTACTTC
few	TRBJ2-5	-	TRBV7-2	CASSRIMVQETQYF	TGTGCCAGCAGCCGGATAATGGTCCAAGAGACCCAGTACTTC
-	TRBJ2-7	-	TRBV7-2	CASSLAGWVEIAYEQYF	TGTGCCAGCAGCTTAGCAGGGTGGGTGGAAATCGCCTACGAGCAGTACTTC
-	TRBJ1-6	-	TRBV4-2	CASSPVDSNNSPLHF	TGTGCCAGCAGCCCGGTAGACAGCAATAATTCACCCCTCCACTTT
few	TRBJ1-6	-	TRBV4-3	CASSQASGSDNSPLHF	TGCGCCAGCAGCCAAGCATCAGGGTCAGATAATTCACCCCTCCACTTT
few	TRBJ2-4	-	TRBV6-2/TRBV6-3	CASSYPRVLAKNIQYF	TGTGCCAGCAGTTATCCAAGGGTCCTAGCCAAAAACATTCAGTACTTC
few	TRBJ2-1	-	TRBV5-5	CASSPGWGDNEQFF	TGTGCCAGCAGCCCTGGGTGGGGGGACAATGAGCAGTTCTTC
-	TRBJ2-6	-	TRBV5-6	CASSPDSLSANVLTF	TGTGCCAGCAGCCCCGACAGCCTAAGTGCCAACGTCCTGACTTTC
few	TRBJ2-7	-	TRBV5-1	CASSVGPSQTAAYEQYF	TGCGCCAGCAGCGTCGGCCCTTCGCAAACTGCGGCCTACGAGCAGTACTTC
-	TRBJ2-3	-	TRBV7-3	CASSRQTARPTDTQYF	TGTGCCAGCAGCCGTCAGACGGCCCGCCCCACAGATACGCAGTATTTT
-	TRBJ2-3	-	TRBV5-1	CASSSWTDSTDTQYF	TGCGCCAGCAGCTCCTGGACGGACAGCACAGATACGCAGTATTTT
once	TRBJ1-1	-	TRBV5-1	CASSGTTEKAFF	TGCGCCAGCAGCGGCACGACGGAGAAAGCTTTCTTT
-	TRBJ2-1	-	TRBV6-2/TRBV6-3	CASHRRRAPSYNEQFF	TGTGCCAGCCACCGCCGACGGGCCCCATCCTACAATGAGCAGTTCTTC
-	TRBJ2-7	TRBD1	TRBV7-9	CASSSTPGQGTYEQYF	TGTGCCAGCAGCTCGACCCCGGGACAGGGAACCTACGAGCAGTACTTC
once	TRBJ2-3	-	TRBV3-1	CASSQRETLTDTQYF	TGTGCCAGCAGCCAACGGGAGACCCTCACAGATACGCAGTATTTT
-	TRBJ2-6	TRBD2	TRBV19	CASTPGTGGPLSGANVLTF	TGTGCCAGTACTCCCGGCACGGGGGGTCCTCTCTCTGGGGCCAACGTCCTGACTTTC
-	TRBJ2-7	TRBD1	TRBV19	CASSNRDRPPYEQYF	TGTGCCAGTAGTAATAGGGACAGGCCACCCTACGAGCAGTACTTC
few	TRBJ1-2	-	TRBV7-2	CASSPPAGEGYGYTF	TGTGCCAGCAGCCCACCTGCGGGAGAAGGCTATGGCTACACCTTC
-	TRBJ2-5	TRBD1	TRBV7-2	CASSLARDRAVGTQYF	TGTGCCAGCAGCTTAGCCAGGGACAGGGCTGTGGGGACCCAGTACTTC
-	TRBJ1-2	-	TRBV4-3	CASGRHNYGYTF	TGCGCCAGCGGCAGACATAATTATGGCTACACCTTC